The sample holds one count of the clone carrying this TCR beta chain. The data were taken from a study of blood T cell repertoires in COVID-19. V lost 6 bases, J lost 2 bases, and 8 bases lay in between. This CDR3 is built from 13 residues. As originally analysed: Amplifying reference gene primers gave estimates of nucleated cell counts. Using immunoSEQ multiplex PCR, the repertoire was profiled, and TCRdb retains in-frame clones only, with some absent. The V and J calls and clone size come from that table; D and trimming were worked out from the DNA. This table has some 150,000 clones, 70% to 90% appearing once.

The specimen was PBMCs or T cells enriched from blood (not recorded which). The chain couples TRBV12-3 or TRBV12-4 to TRBJ1-5; possibly TRBD1 for D (5 bases). This clonotype was obtained from a woman aged 25 to 39 with acute COVID-19. CDR3 DNA: TGTGCCAGCAGAGGGGATGGCAATCAGCCCCAGCATTTT. Its protein is CASRGDGNQPQHF.